The clone carrying this T cell receptor (beta chain) was counted only a few times. The CDR3 runs to 15 residues. Germline V gene sequence: CDR1 SEHNR, CDR2 FQNEAQ (reference sequence). Trimming cost V 3 bases and J 3 bases; bases outside gene matches: 3. TCRdb re-analysed the 5' RACE reads in MiXCR, keeping a single row per CDR3 protein. The sample records roughly 720,000 distinct CDR3 sequences, about 20% being singletons. These data belong to a study of identical twins. Every one of the donors was a healthy Caucasian. This same sample was also taken into another study, of T cells expressing NK-cell markers.

The TCR comes from a woman aged 18 to 35 in good health. The chain is built from TRBV7-9 and TRBJ2-3, with 10 bases aligning to TRBD1. Sequenced sample: PBMCs. CDR3 DNA: TGTGCCAGCAGCTTGACAGGGGGCGAGACAGATACGCAGTATTTT. Its protein product is CASSLTGGETDTQYF.